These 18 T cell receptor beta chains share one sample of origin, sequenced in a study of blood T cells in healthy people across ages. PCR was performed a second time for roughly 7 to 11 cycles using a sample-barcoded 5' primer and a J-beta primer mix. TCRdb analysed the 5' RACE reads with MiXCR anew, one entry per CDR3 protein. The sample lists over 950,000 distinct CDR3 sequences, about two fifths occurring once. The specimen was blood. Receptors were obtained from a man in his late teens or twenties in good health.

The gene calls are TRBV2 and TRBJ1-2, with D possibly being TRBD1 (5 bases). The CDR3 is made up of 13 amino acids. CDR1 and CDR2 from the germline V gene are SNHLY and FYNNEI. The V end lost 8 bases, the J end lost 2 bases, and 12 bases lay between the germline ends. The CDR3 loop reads CASGAPSNYGYTF. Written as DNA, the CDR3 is TGTGCCAGCGGGGCTCCATCCAACTATGGCTACACCTTC.

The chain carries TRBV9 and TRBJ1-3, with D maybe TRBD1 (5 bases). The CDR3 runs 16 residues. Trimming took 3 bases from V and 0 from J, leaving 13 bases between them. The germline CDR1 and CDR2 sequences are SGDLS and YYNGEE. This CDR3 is CASSGRDSSSGNTIYF. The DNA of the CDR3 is TGTGCCAGCAGCGGCCGGGACTCGAGCTCTGGAAACACCATATATTTT.

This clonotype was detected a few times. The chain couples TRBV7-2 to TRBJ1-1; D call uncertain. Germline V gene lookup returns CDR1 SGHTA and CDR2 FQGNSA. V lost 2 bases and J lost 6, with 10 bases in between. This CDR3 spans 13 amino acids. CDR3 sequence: CASSLNRDSEAFF. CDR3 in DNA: TGTGCCAGCAGCTTAAATCGCGACTCTGAAGCTTTCTTT.

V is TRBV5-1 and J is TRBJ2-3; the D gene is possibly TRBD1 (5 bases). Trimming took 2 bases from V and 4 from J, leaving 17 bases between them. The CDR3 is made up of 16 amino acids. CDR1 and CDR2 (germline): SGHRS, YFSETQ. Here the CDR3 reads CASSFLLSQGPDTQYF. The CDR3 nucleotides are TGCGCCAGCAGCTTCCTCCTCTCTCAGGGCCCAGATACGCAGTATTTT. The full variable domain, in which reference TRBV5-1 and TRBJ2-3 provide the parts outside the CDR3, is KAGVTQTPRYLIKTRGQQVTLSCSPISGHRSVSWYQQTPGQGLQFLFEYFSETQRNKGNFPGRFSGRQFSNSRSEMNVSTLELGDSALYLCASSFLLSQGPDTQYFGPGTRLTVL.

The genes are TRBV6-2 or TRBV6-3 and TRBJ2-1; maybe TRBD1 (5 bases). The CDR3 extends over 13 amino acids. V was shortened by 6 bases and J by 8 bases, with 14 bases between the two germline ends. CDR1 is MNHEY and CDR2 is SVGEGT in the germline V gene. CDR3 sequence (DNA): TGTGCCAGCAGCATCAGGGTCCGCGATGAGCAGTTCTTC. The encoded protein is CASSIRVRDEQFF.

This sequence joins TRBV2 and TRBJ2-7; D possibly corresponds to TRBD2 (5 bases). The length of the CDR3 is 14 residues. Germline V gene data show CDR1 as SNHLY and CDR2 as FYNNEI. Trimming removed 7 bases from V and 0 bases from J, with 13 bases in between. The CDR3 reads CASNPRESSYEQYF. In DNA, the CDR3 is TGTGCCAGCAACCCGAGGGAATCCTCCTACGAGCAGTACTTC.

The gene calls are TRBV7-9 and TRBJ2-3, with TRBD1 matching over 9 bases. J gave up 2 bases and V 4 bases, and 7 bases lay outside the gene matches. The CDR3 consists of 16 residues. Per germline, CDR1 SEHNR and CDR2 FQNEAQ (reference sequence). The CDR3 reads CASSSRQGVSTDTQYF. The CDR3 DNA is TGTGCCAGCAGCTCGCGACAGGGGGTATCCACAGATACGCAGTATTTT.

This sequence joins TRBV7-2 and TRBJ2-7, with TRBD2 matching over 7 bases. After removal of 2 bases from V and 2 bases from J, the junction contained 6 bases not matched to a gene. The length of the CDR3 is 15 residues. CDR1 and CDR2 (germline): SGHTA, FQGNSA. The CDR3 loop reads CASSLYPGGTYEQYF. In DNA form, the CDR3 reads TGTGCCAGCAGCTTATACCCGGGGGGTACCTACGAGCAGTACTTC.

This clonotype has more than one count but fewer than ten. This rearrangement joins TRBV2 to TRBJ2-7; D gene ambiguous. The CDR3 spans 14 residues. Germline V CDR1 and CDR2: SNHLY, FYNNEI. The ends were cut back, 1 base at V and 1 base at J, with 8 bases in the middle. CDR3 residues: CASSEGTPSYEQYF. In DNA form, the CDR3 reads TGTGCCAGCAGTGAAGGGACGCCTTCCTACGAGCAGTACTTC.

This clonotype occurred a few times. In nucleotides, the CDR3 is TGTGCCAGCAGCTTTAATTCGGCAGATACGCAGTATTTT. It translates to CASSFNSADTQYF. The rearrangement joins TRBV7-3 to TRBJ2-3; D gene unclear. This CDR3 contains 13 residues. V gave up 3 bases and J gave up 4 bases, with 8 bases separating them. The germline V gene has CDR1 SGHTA and CDR2 FQGTGA.

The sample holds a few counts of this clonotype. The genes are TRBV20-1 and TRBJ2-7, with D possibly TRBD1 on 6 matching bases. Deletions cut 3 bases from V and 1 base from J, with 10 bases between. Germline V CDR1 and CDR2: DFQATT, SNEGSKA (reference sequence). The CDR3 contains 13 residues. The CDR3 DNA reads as TGCAGTGCTAGCGGGGACACTTCCTACGAGCAGTACTTC. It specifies CSASGDTSYEQYF.

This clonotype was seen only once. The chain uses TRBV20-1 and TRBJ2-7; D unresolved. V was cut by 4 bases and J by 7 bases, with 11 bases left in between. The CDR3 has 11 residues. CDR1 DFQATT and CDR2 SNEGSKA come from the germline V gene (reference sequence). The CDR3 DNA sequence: TGCAGTGCTACCAGAGACAATGAGCAGTACTTC. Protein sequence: CSATRDNEQYF.

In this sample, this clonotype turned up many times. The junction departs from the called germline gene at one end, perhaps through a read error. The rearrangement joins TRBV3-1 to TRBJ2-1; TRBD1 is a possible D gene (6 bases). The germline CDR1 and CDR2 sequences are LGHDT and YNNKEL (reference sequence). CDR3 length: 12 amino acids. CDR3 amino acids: CASSPQGHEQFF. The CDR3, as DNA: TGCGCCAGCAGCCCGCAGGGGCATGAGCAGTTCTTC.

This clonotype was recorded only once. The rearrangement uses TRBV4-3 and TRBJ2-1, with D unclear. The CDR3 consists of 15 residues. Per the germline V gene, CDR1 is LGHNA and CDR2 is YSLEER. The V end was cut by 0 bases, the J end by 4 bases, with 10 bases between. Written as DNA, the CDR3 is TGCGCCAGCAGCCAAGACGACGGCCATTACAATGAGCAGTTCTTC. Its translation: CASSQDDGHYNEQFF.

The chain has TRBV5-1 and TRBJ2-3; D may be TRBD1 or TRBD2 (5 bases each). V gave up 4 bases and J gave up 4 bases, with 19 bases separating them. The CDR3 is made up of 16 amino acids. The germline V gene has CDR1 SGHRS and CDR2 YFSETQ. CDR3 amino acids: CASSPARDLLADTQYF. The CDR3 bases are TGCGCCAGCAGCCCGGCCCGGGACCTCTTGGCAGATACGCAGTATTTT.

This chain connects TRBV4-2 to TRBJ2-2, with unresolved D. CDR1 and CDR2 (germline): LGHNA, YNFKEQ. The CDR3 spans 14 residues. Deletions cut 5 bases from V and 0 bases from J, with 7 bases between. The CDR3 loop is CASSDGTNTGELFF. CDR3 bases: TGTGCCAGCAGCGACGGAACGAACACCGGGGAGCTGTTTTTT.

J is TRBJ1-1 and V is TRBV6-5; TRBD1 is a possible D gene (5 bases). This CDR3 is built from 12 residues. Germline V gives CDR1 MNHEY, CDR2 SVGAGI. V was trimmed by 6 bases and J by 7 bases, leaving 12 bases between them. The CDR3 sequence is CASRESGLEAFF. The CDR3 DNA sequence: TGTGCCAGCAGGGAGTCGGGGCTTGAAGCTTTCTTT.

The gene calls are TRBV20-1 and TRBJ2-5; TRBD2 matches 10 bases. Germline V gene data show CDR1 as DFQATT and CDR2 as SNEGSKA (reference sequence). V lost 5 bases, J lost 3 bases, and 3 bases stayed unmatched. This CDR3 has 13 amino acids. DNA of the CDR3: TGCAGTGCTGAAAGCGGGGGGGAAGAGACCCAGTACTTC. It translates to CSAESGGEETQYF.